This TCR beta chain derives from a study of long-term antiretroviral therapy in people with HIV. This CDR3 is built from 11 residues. The germline gives CDR1 MNHNY, CDR2 SVGAGI (reference sequence). With 4 bases removed from V and 7 bases from J, the gap between germline ends came to 4 bases. They ran version v3.0 of the immunoSEQ assay at survey level. Samples were sequenced targeting roughly 35,000-50,000 T-cell genomes each. TCRdb's table, derived via immunoSEQ multiplex PCR, lists solely in-frame clones and lacks some. Among about 33,000 clones listed, about 97% were seen once. HIV-positive participants were all treated in the United States. Held in samples before DNA extraction were about 0.85-10 million cryopreserved PBMC.

The sequencing here drew on unsorted PBMCs, taken 6.9 years after starting antiretroviral therapy. The chain employs TRBV6-6 and TRBJ1-4; the D is unclear. The source is a man aged 25-40 years with HIV. The CDR3 region has the DNA TGTGCCAGCAGTTTCAGTGAAAAACTGTTTTTT. Its protein is CASSFSEKLFF.